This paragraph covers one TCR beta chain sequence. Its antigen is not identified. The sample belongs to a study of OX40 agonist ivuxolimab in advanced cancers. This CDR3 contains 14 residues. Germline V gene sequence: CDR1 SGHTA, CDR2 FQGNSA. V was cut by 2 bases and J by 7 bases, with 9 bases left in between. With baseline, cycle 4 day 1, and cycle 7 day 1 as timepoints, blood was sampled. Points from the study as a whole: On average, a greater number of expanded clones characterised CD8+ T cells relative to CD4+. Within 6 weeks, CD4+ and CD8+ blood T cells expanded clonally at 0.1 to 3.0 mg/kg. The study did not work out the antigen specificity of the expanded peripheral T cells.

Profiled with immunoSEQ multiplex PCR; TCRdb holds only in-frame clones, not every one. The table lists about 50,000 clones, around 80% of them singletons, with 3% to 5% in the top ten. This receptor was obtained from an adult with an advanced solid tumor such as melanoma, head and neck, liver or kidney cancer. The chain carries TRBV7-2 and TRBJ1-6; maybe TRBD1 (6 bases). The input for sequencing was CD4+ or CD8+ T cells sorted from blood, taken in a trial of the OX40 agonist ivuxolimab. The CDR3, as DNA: TGTGCCAGCAGCTTAAACAGGGTAAATTCACCCCTCCACTTT. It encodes CASSLNRVNSPLHF. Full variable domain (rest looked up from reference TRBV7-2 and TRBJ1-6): GAGVSQSPSNKVTEKGKDVELRCDPISGHTALYWYRQSLGQGLEFLIYFQGNSAPDKSGLPSDRFSAERTGGSVSTLTIQRTQQEDSAVYLCASSLNRVNSPLHFGNGTRLTVT.